A single sample is the source of the 21 T cell receptor beta chains below, sequenced in a study of somatic mutations in cytotoxic T cells in rheumatoid arthritis. Data came from immunoSEQ multiplex PCR; TCRdb stores just in-frame clones and leaves some out. The sample lists about 30,000 clones, around four fifths occurring once. Sequencing used CD8+ T cells sorted from blood. The origin of the receptors is an adult with rheumatoid arthritis.

V usage is TRBV5-4 and J usage is TRBJ1-2; D unclear. The germline CDR1 and CDR2 sequences are SGHNT and YYREEE (reference sequence). CDR3 length: 13 amino acids. Trimming removed 4 bases at V and 6 bases at J, with 13 bases between. CDR3 nucleotide sequence: TGTGCCAGCAGCGAGGAGGTCGGGGATGGCTACACCTTC. Translation: CASSEEVGDGYTF. Variable domain in full (rest from reference TRBV5-4 and TRBJ1-2): ETGVTQSPTHLIKTRGQQVTLRCSSQSGHNTVSWYQQALGQGPQFIFQYYREEENGRGNFPPRFSGLQFPNYSSELNVNALELDDSALYLCASSEEVGDGYTFGSGTRLTVV.

About this clone: One junction end disagrees with the germline gene, perhaps due to a read error. This rearrangement joins TRBV2 to TRBJ1-1, with a possible D match to TRBD1 (5 bases). Per germline, CDR1 SNHLY and CDR2 FYNNEI. The CDR3 totals 14 residues. The CDR3 coding sequence is TGTGCCACCAGTAGTCCGTGGAGCAGGGTCGAAGCTTTCTTT. Translated: CATSSPWSRVEAFF.

This clone has only a few counts. The rearrangement joins TRBV7-9 to TRBJ2-7; the match to TRBD1 covers 8 bases. CDR1 and CDR2 from the germline V gene are SEHNR and FQNEAQ (reference sequence). The CDR3 covers 15 residues. The V segment lost 4 bases and the J segment 4 bases; nucleotides outside the gene matches: 9. In DNA, the CDR3 is TGTGCCAGCAGCTCCCGCGGACAGGGTGATTACGAGCAGTACTTC. Its translation is CASSSRGQGDYEQYF.

The chain employs TRBV18 and TRBJ2-2, with D possibly matching TRBD1 (5 bases). The CDR3 contains 17 residues. Germline values: CDR1 KGHSH, CDR2 LQKENI. Trimming took 3 bases from V and 3 from J, leaving 17 bases between them. CDR3 DNA sequence: TGTGCCAGCTCACCGGGCTTCTCAGGGCTATACACCGGGGAGCTGTTTTTT. Residues: CASSPGFSGLYTGELFF. The variable domain in full, completed from reference TRBV18 and TRBJ2-2, reads NAGVMQNPRHLVRRRGQEARLRCSPMKGHSHVYWYRQLPEEGLKFMVYLQKENIIDESGMPKERFSAEFPKEGPSILRIQQVVRGDSAAYFCASSPGFSGLYTGELFFGEGSRLTVL.

This rearrangement joins TRBV2 to TRBJ2-4; 9 bases are a match to TRBD1. The CDR3 is 16 amino acids. J was trimmed by 2 bases and V by 7 bases; bases with no gene match: 9. CDR1 and CDR2 from the germline V gene are SNHLY and FYNNEI. The CDR3 region is CASNLPGQGTKNIQYF. The CDR3 region has the DNA TGTGCCAGCAACCTACCGGGACAGGGAACCAAAAACATTCAGTACTTC.

The V call is TRBV9, the J call TRBJ2-1; 11 nucleotides line up with TRBD1. Germline lookup yields CDR1 SGDLS and CDR2 YYNGEE. Germline trimming cut 2 bases from V and 7 bases from J; bases unmatched to any gene: 5. The CDR3 is made up of 15 amino acids. The CDR3 here is CASSVFRDRGNEQFF. The CDR3 DNA follows: TGTGCCAGCAGCGTCTTCCGGGACAGGGGGAATGAGCAGTTCTTC.

In DNA form, the CDR3 reads TGCGCCAGCAGCCACCTGCTAGGGACAGGGAAAACCTACGAGCAGTACTTC. Translated, it gives CASSHLLGTGKTYEQYF. The chain links TRBV4-3 to TRBJ2-7; TRBD1 aligns across 9 bases. The germline V gene has CDR1 LGHNA and CDR2 YSLEER. Trimming removed 3 bases from V and 2 bases from J; junction bases left unmatched: 11. The CDR3 sequence is 17 residues long.

The chain employs TRBV6-1 and TRBJ2-7, with D uncertain. This CDR3 spans 11 amino acids. Germline V gene lookup returns CDR1 MNHNS and CDR2 SASEGT. With 10 bases removed from V and 7 bases from J, the gap between germline ends came to 14 bases. The CDR3 coding sequence is TGTGCCACCCCGCTTGGCTTAGAGCAGTACTTC. Translating it yields CATPLGLEQYF.

This rearrangement joins TRBV5-1 to TRBJ2-5; 10 bases line up with TRBD2. Trimming cost V 4 bases and J 2 bases; bases outside gene matches: 5. In germline, CDR1 is SGHRS, CDR2 YFSETQ. The CDR3 is 15 amino acids. The CDR3 here is CASSISGGRQETQYF. CDR3 nucleotide sequence: TGCGCCAGCAGCATTAGCGGGGGGAGACAAGAGACCCAGTACTTC.

V gene TRBV4-2 combines with J gene TRBJ2-3; 10 bases map to TRBD2. The length of the CDR3 is 14 residues. Trimming took 1 base from V and 6 from J; bases not matched to a gene: 1. Germline V gene sequence: CDR1 LGHNA, CDR2 YNFKEQ. CDR3 in DNA: TGTGCCAGCAGCCAAGCTAGCGGGGGCGATACGCAGTATTTT. Protein: CASSQASGGDTQYF.

J is TRBJ2-3 and V is TRBV11-2; D is ambiguous. Germline lookup yields CDR1 SGHAT and CDR2 FQNNGV. CDR3 length: 16 amino acids. V lost 4 bases to trimming and J lost 4 bases, with 18 bases between them. The CDR3 loop is CASSSRVRFLADTQYF. The CDR3 coding sequence is TGTGCCAGCAGCTCTCGAGTTAGGTTTCTCGCAGATACGCAGTATTTT. The whole variable domain, filled in from reference TRBV11-2 and TRBJ2-3, reads EAGVAQSPRYKIIEKRQSVAFWCNPISGHATLYWYQQILGQGPKLLIQFQNNGVVDDSQLPKDRFSAERLKGVDSTLKIQPAKLEDSAVYLCASSSRVRFLADTQYFGPGTRLTVL.

The chain carries TRBV7-8 and TRBJ2-2; 7 bases align to TRBD2. CDR3 length: 16 amino acids. Germline CDR1 is SGHVS and CDR2 is FQNEAQ. V shed 5 bases, J shed 3 bases, and the junction held 9 bases outside the gene matches. In DNA, the CDR3 is TGTGCCAGCAGCCGGACAACTAGCGACCACACCGGGGAGCTGTTTTTT. Protein: CASSRTTSDHTGELFF.

The chain links TRBV2 to TRBJ1-5; TRBD1 is a possible D gene (5 bases). This CDR3 spans 15 amino acids. Looked up from germline, CDR1 is SNHLY and CDR2 is FYNNEI. V lost 6 bases to trimming and J lost 0 bases, with 12 bases between them. CDR3 nucleotide sequence: TGTGCCAGCAGGTTGGCGGGGGGTAGCAATCAGCCCCAGCATTTT. It translates to CASRLAGGSNQPQHF.

The V and J genes are TRBV25-1 and TRBJ2-1, with 7 positions matching TRBD2. The germline V gene has CDR1 MGHDK and CDR2 SYGVNS. The V gene end was trimmed by 10 bases and the J gene end by 6 bases; junction bases not matched to a gene: 9. The CDR3 has 13 amino acids. The CDR3 sequence is CATIAGLPNEQFF. The CDR3 DNA sequence: TGTGCCACCATAGCGGGCCTCCCCAATGAGCAGTTCTTC.

Worth noting for this clone: A much larger clone differs from this one at a single base, so this may be a read error. This sequence joins TRBV6-5 and TRBJ2-2; the D is unclear. This CDR3 comprises 13 residues. Trimming removed 2 bases at V and 3 bases at J, with 4 bases between. The V gene's germline CDR1 is MNHEY and CDR2 SVGAGI. CDR3: CASSYRDTGELFF. DNA of the CDR3: TGTGCCAGCAGTTACAGGGACACCGGGGAGCTGTTTTTT.

The rearrangement uses TRBV30 and TRBJ2-2; 10 nucleotides agree with TRBD1. The germline V gene encodes CDR1 GTSNPN and CDR2 SVGIG (reference sequence). This CDR3 region has 19 residues. Germline trimming cut 4 bases from V and 0 bases from J; bases unmatched to any gene: 14. The CDR3 region is CAWMSQSGQGGANTGELFF. CDR3 nucleotide sequence: TGTGCCTGGATGAGCCAAAGCGGACAGGGGGGGGCGAACACCGGGGAGCTGTTTTTT.

The chain uses TRBV5-7 and TRBJ2-6; D possibly corresponds to TRBD2 (5 bases). TRBV5-7 is labeled an ORF, and its function is uncertain. This CDR3 spans 16 amino acids. Trimming removed 7 bases at V and 3 bases at J, with 17 bases between. CDR3 nucleotide sequence: TGTGCCAGCTGGCTAGCCGAGAAGGTTGGGGCCAACGTCCTGACTTTC. Amino acid sequence: CASWLAEKVGANVLTF.

The V gene is TRBV4-1, the J gene TRBJ1-5, with D hard to call. In germline, CDR1 is MGHRA, CDR2 YSYEKL. Trimming removed 0 bases from V and 4 bases from J, with 16 bases in between. The CDR3 runs 17 residues. The CDR3 DNA is TGCGCCAGCAGCCAAGATCTCCGGGTCCCTGAGAATCAGCCCCAGCATTTT. It encodes CASSQDLRVPENQPQHF.

This chain links TRBV6-5 with TRBJ1-2; tentative D call: TRBD1 (5 bases). V was trimmed by 7 bases and J by 2 bases, leaving 11 bases between them. CDR1 is MNHEY and CDR2 is SVGAGI in the germline V gene. The CDR3 is 13 amino acids. The CDR3 nucleotides read TGTGCCAGCACGTCAGGGTTCAACTATGGCTACACCTTC. This codes for CASTSGFNYGYTF.

V gene TRBV7-9 combines with J gene TRBJ1-6; D not resolved. CDR1 and CDR2 from the germline V gene are SEHNR and FQNEAQ (reference sequence). CDR3 length: 13 residues. Trimming left V 2 bases short and J 10 bases short, with 9 bases between. CDR3 sequence: CASSLYLGSPLHF. The CDR3 DNA is TGTGCCAGCAGCTTATATTTGGGATCACCCCTCCACTTT. Full variable domain (missing parts from reference TRBV7-9 and TRBJ1-6): DTGVSQNPRHKITKRGQNVTFRCDPISEHNRLYWYRQTLGQGPEFLTYFQNEAQLEKSRLLSDRFSAERPKGSFSTLEIQRTEQGDSAMYLCASSLYLGSPLHFGNGTRLTVT.

The chain employs TRBV15 and TRBJ2-1; 7 bases are shared with TRBD1. The CDR3 totals 15 residues. Germline V gives CDR1 LNHNV, CDR2 YYDKDF (reference sequence). Germline trimming cut 1 base from V and 7 bases from J; bases unmatched to any gene: 7. The CDR3 bases are TGTGCCACCAGCAGAGGACAGGGCCATAGGAATGAGCAGTTCTTC. Amino acid sequence: CATSRGQGHRNEQFF.